This record concerns one T cell receptor (beta chain) sequence. Antigen specificity is unknown. It may be a read error: a sequence one base away is much more abundant. This record belongs to a study of blood T cells in healthy people across ages. General observations from the study: Investigators treated diversity estimates from one million T cells as underestimates. A conclusive naive versus antigen-experienced comparison was prevented by the unsorted PBMCs.

A second about 7 to 11 cycle PCR used barcoded and J-beta primers. TCRdb reanalysed the 5' RACE reads using MiXCR and keeps one entry per CDR3 protein. The top ten clones hold more than 25% of a sample with hundreds of thousands of distinct CDR3 sequences, around three fifths of them seen once. Roughly 9.5 milliliters of peripheral blood were drawn from each donor into EDTA-treated tubes. This CDR3 contains 15 residues. Germline V gene sequence: CDR1 SGHRS, CDR2 YFSETQ. This receptor was obtained from a man in his forties in good health. V gene TRBV5-1 combines with J gene TRBJ2-1; 7 nucleotides agree with TRBD1. The sample was blood. CDR3 amino acids: CAGSLIGQARNEQFF. The DNA for the CDR3 is TGCGCCGGCAGCTTGATAGGACAGGCGAGAAATGAGCAGTTCTTC.